One sample yielded the 5 T cell receptor beta chains listed below, sequenced in a study of blood T cells in healthy people across ages. A second PCR of roughly 7 to 11 cycles used a sample-barcoded 5' primer and a J-beta primer mix. TCRdb re-analysed the 5' RACE reads in MiXCR, keeping a single row per CDR3 protein. The sample lists roughly 1,800,000 distinct CDR3 sequences; 40% to 55% were seen once. Sequenced material: blood. The receptors were gathered from a woman aged 40 to 49 in good health.

Notes on this clonotype: Germline is not matched at one junction end, which may reflect a read error. This chain joins TRBV25-1 and TRBJ1-1; maybe TRBD1 (5 bases). The V gene's germline CDR1 is MGHDK and CDR2 SYGVNS. This CDR3 contains 14 residues. The CDR3 bases are TGTGCCGGCAGTTACGCGGGGCAGTCCACTGAAGCTTTCTTT. It translates to CAGSYAGQSTEAFF.

The CDR3 spells CASSLLIGRGESGQETQYF. In nucleotides, the CDR3 is TGTGCCAGCAGCTTACTAATAGGGCGGGGGGAGTCCGGCCAAGAGACCCAGTACTTC. The V call is TRBV7-2, the J call TRBJ2-5; 8 bases line up with TRBD2. Germline V gene data show CDR1 as SGHTA and CDR2 as FQGNSA. V shed 2 bases and J 1 base; nucleotides not matched to a gene: 15. This CDR3 spans 19 amino acids.

The chain recombines TRBV2 with TRBJ2-7; D may be TRBD2 (5 bases). The germline V gene has CDR1 SNHLY and CDR2 FYNNEI. Trimming took 8 bases from V and 7 from J, leaving 24 bases between them. The CDR3 has 15 residues. Here the CDR3 reads CASGLRWETSNEQYF. CDR3 in DNA: TGTGCCAGCGGACTCCGGTGGGAGACGTCCAATGAGCAGTACTTC.

The chain combines TRBV6-5 with TRBJ2-6; D remains unclear. Trimming took 2 bases from V and 2 from J, leaving 19 bases between them. CDR3 length: 19 amino acids. Germline-derived CDR1 and CDR2 are MNHEY and SVGAGI. The CDR3: CASSYNTPSAGPGANVLTF. DNA of the CDR3: TGTGCCAGCAGTTACAATACTCCCTCTGCCGGGCCTGGGGCCAACGTCCTGACTTTC.

The J gene is TRBJ1-5, the V gene TRBV6-1, with TRBD1 identical over 7 bases. The CDR3 runs to 15 residues. Germline V CDR1 and CDR2: MNHNS, SASEGT. V lost 3 bases to trimming and J lost 4 bases; unmatched junction nucleotides: 6. CDR3 loop: CASSDPNRGNQPQHF. Written as DNA, the CDR3 is TGTGCCAGCAGTGATCCCAACAGGGGTAATCAGCCCCAGCATTTT.